Here is one TCR beta chain with its context. Its matching antigen is unknown. Between the trimmed V and J ends, which lost 2 bases and 4 bases, there was a span of 17 bases. This CDR3 contains 16 residues. Germline V CDR1 and CDR2: SEHNR, FQNEAQ (reference sequence). Primers: 60 Vbeta forward and 13 Jbeta reverse. Libraries were prepared by immunoSEQ multiplex PCR; TCRdb keeps only in-frame clonotypes and omits some of them. Here the sample spans 200,000 to 250,000 clones, 85% to 90% being singletons. These data belong to a study of cytomegalovirus exposure and HLA in healthy donors. Study at large: A prior analysis found about 120 million unique TCR beta sequences from 150 million to 200 million T cells. Study-wide points: Judged likely to be a sequencing artifact was a cluster of highly shared sequence variants.

The rearrangement joins TRBV7-9 to TRBJ1-2, with a tentative D call TRBD1 (5 bases). The sequencing sample was made of PBMCs. This TCR was recovered from a woman aged 18 to 35 in good health and CMV-seronegative. Written as DNA, the CDR3 is TGTGCCAGCAGCTTACGGGGGTCCAGTCCATTCTATGGCTACACCTTC. Translation gives CASSLRGSSPFYGYTF.